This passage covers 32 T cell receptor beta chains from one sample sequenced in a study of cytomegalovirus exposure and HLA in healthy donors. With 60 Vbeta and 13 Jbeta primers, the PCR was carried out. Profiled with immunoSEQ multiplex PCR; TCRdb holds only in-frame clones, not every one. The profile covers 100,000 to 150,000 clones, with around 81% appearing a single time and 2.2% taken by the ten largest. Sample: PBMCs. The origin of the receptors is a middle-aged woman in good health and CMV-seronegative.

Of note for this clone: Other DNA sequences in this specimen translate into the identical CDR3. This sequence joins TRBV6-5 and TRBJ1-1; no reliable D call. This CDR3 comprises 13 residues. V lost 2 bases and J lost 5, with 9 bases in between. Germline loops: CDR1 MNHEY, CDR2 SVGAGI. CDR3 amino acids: CASSYGGGTEAFF. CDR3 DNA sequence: TGTGCCAGCAGTTACGGAGGAGGTACTGAAGCTTTCTTT.

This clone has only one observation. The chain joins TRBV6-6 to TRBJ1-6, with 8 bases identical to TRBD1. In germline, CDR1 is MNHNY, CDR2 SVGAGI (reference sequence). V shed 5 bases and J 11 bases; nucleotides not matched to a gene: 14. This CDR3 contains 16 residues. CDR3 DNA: TGTGCCAGCAGTCCCACCACAGGGGGAAAGATGCCACCCCTCCACTTT. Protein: CASSPTTGGKMPPLHF.

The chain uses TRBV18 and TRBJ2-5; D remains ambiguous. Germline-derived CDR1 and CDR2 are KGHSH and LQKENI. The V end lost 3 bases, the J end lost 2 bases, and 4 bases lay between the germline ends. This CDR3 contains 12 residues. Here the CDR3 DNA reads TGTGCCAGCTCACCGTATCAAGAGACCCAGTACTTC. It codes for CASSPYQETQYF.

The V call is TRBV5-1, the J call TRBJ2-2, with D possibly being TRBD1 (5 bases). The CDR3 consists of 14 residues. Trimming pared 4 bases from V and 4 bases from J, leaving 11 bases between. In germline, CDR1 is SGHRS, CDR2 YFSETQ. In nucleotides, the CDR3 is TGCGCCAGCAGCGGGGCGTCGGTCACCGGGGAGCTGTTTTTT. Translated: CASSGASVTGELFF.

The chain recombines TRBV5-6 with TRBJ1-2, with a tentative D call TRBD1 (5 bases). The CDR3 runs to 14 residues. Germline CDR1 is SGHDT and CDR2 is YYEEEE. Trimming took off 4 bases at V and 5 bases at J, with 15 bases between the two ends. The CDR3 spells CASSQGRGVYGYTF. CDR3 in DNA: TGTGCCAGCAGCCAAGGAAGGGGCGTATATGGCTACACCTTC.

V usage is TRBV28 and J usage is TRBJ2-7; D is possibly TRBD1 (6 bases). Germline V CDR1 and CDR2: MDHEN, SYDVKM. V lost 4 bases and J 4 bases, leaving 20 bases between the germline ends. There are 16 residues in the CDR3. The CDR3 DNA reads TGTGCCAGCAGTTCCCCCATGAGGGGGTTCCTATACGAGCAGTACTTC. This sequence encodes CASSSPMRGFLYEQYF.

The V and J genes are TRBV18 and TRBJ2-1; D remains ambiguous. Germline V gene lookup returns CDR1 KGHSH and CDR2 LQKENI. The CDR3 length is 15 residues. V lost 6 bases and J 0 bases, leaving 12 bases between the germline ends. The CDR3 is CASSRIVGSYNEQFF. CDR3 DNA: TGTGCCAGCTCCCGTATCGTCGGCTCCTACAATGAGCAGTTCTTC.

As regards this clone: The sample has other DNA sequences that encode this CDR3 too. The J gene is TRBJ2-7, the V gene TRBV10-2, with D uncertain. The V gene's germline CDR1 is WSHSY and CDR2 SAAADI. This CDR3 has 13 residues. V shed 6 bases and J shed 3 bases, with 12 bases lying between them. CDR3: CASRTRLNYEQYF. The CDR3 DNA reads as TGCGCCAGCAGGACTCGACTGAACTACGAGCAGTACTTC.

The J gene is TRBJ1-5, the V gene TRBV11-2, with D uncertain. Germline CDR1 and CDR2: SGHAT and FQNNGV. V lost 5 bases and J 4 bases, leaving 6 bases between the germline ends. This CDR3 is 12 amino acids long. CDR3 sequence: CASSPRNQPQHF. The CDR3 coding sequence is TGTGCCAGCAGCCCCAGAAATCAGCCCCAGCATTTT.

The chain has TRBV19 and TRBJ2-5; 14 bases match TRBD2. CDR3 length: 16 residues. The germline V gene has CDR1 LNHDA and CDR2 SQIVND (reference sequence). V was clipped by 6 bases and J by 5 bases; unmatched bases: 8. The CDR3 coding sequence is TGTGCCAGTAGCCCGGGACTAGCGGGGGCGGTGGAGACCCAGTACTTC. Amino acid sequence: CASSPGLAGAVETQYF.

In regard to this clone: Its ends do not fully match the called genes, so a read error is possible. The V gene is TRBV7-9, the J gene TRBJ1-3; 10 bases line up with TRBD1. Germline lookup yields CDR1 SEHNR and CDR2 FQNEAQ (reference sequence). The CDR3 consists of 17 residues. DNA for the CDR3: TGTGCCAGCAGTTTAGATTGGGGACAGGGGTCCGGAAACACCATATATTTT. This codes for CASSLDWGQGSGNTIYF. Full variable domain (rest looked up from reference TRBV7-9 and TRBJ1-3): DTGVSQNPRHKITKRGQNVTFRCDPISEHNRLYWYRQTLGQGPEFLTYFQNEAQLEKSRLLSDRFSAERPKGSFSTLEIQRTEQGDSAMYLCASSLDWGQGSGNTIYFGEGSWLTVV.

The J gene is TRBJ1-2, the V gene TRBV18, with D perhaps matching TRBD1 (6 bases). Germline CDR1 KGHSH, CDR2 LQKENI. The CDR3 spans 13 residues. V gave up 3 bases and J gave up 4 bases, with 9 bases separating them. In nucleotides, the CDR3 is TGTGCCAGCTCACCGCGGGGGGCCTATGGCTACACCTTC. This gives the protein CASSPRGAYGYTF. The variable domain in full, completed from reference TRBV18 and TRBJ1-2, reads NAGVMQNPRHLVRRRGQEARLRCSPMKGHSHVYWYRQLPEEGLKFMVYLQKENIIDESGMPKERFSAEFPKEGPSILRIQQVVRGDSAAYFCASSPRGAYGYTFGSGTRLTVV.

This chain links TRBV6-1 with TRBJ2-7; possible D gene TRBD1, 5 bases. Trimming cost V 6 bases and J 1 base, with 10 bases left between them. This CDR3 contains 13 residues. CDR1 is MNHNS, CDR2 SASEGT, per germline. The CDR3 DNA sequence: TGTGCCAGCAGCTCCAGGGATTCCTACGAGCAGTACTTC. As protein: CASSSRDSYEQYF.

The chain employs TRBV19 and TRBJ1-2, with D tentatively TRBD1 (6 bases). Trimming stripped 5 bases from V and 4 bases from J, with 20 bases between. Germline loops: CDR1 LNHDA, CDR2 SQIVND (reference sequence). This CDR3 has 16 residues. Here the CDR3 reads CASSVSAGAPFYGYTF. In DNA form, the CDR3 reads TGTGCCAGTAGTGTTTCTGCAGGGGCCCCCTTCTATGGCTACACCTTC.

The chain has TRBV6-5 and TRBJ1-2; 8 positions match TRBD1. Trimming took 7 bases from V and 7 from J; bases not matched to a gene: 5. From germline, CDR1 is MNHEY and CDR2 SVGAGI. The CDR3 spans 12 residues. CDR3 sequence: CASTGQGSGYTF. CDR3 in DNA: TGTGCCAGCACCGGACAGGGAAGTGGCTACACCTTC.

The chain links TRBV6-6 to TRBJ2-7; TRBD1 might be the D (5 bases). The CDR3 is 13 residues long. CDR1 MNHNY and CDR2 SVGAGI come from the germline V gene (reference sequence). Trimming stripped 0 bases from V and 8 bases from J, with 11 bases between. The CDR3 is CASSYSGRAKQYF. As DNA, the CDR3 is TGTGCCAGCAGTTACTCCGGCAGGGCAAAGCAGTACTTC.

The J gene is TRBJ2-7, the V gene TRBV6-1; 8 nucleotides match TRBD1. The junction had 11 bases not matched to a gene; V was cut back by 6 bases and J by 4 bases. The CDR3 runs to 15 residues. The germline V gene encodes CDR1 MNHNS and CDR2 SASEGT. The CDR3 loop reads CASSTRQGFSYEQYF. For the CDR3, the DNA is TGTGCCAGCAGCACCCGACAGGGGTTCTCGTACGAGCAGTACTTC.

The CDR3 spells CASSLGQGVTEAFF. DNA of the CDR3: TGTGCCAGCAGCTTGGGACAGGGGGTCACTGAAGCTTTCTTT. The chain couples TRBV5-6 to TRBJ1-1; 9 bases are a match to TRBD1. The CDR3 sequence is 14 residues long. V lost 0 bases, J lost 4 bases, and 1 base stayed unmatched. Germline V gene data show CDR1 as SGHDT and CDR2 as YYEEEE.

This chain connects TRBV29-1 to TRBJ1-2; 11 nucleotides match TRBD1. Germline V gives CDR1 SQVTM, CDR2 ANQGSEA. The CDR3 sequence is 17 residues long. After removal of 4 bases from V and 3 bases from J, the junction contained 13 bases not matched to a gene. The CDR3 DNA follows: TGCAGCGTTGCGGGGGTCGGACAGGGGGCTCTCTACTATGGCTACACCTTC. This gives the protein CSVAGVGQGALYYGYTF.

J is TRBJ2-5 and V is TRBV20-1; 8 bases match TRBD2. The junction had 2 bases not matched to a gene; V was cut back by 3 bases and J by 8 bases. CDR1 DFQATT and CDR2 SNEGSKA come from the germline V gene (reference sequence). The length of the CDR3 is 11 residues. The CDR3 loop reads CSASGGATQYF. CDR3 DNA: TGCAGTGCTAGCGGGGGGGCCACCCAGTACTTC.

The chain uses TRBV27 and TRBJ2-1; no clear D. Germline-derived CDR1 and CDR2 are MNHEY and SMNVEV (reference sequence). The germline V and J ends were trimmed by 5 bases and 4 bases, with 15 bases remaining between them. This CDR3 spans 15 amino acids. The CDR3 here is CASSLTLALYNEQFF. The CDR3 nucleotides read TGTGCCAGCAGTCTAACCTTAGCCCTTTACAATGAGCAGTTCTTC.

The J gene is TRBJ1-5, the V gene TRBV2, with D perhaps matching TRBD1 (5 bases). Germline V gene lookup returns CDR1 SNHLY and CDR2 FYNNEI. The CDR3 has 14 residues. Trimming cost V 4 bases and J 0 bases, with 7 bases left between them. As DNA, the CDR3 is TGTGCCAGCAGTGCCGGACATAGCAATCAGCCCCAGCATTTT. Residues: CASSAGHSNQPQHF.

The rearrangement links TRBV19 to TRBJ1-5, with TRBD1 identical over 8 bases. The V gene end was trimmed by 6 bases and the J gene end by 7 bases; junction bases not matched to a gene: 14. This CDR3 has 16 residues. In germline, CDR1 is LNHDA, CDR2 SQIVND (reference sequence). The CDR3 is CASSRPTGAGGQPQHF. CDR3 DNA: TGTGCCAGTAGCCGTCCGACAGGGGCCGGAGGACAGCCCCAGCATTTT.

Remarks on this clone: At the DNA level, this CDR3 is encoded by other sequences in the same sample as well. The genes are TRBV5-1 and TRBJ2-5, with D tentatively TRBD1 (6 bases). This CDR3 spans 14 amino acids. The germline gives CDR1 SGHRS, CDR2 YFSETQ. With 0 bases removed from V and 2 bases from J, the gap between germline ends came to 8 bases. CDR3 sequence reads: CASSLGRGQETQYF. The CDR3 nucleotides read TGCGCCAGCAGCTTGGGCAGGGGACAAGAGACCCAGTACTTC.

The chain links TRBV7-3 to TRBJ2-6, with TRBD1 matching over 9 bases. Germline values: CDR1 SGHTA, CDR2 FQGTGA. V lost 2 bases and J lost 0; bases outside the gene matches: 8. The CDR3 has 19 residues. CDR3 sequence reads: CASSLDRDREFSGANVLTF. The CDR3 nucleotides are TGTGCCAGCAGCTTAGATCGGGACAGGGAGTTCTCTGGGGCCAACGTCCTGACTTTC.

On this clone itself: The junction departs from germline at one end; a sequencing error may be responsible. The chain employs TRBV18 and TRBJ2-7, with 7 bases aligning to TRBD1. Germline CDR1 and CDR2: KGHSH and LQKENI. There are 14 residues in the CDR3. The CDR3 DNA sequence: TGTGCCAGCTCACCTGATATAGGACAGGCGACCTCCAGTTTC. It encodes CASSPDIGQATSSF.

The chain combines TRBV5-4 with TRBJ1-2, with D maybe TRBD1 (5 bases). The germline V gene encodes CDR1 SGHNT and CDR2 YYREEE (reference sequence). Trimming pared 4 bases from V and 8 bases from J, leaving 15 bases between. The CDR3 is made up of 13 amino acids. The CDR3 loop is CASSRTGVWGYTF. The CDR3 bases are TGTGCCAGCAGCCGGACGGGGGTTTGGGGCTACACCTTC. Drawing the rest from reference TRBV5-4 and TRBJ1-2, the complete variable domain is ETGVTQSPTHLIKTRGQQVTLRCSSQSGHNTVSWYQQALGQGPQFIFQYYREEENGRGNFPPRFSGLQFPNYSSELNVNALELDDSALYLCASSRTGVWGYTFGSGTRLTVV.

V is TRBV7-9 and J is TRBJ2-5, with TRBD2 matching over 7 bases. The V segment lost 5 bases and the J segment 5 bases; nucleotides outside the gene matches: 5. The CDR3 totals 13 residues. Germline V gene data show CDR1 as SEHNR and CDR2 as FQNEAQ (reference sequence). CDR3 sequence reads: CASSAWGGETQYF. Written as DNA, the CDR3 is TGTGCCAGCAGCGCCTGGGGGGGGGAGACCCAGTACTTC.

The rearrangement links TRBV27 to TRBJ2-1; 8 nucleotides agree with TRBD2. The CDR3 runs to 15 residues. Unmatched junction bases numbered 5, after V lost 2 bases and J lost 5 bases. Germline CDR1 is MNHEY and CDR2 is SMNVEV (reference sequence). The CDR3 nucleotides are TGTGCCAGCAGTTTAACGGGACTAGGTGACAATGAGCAGTTCTTC. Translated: CASSLTGLGDNEQFF.

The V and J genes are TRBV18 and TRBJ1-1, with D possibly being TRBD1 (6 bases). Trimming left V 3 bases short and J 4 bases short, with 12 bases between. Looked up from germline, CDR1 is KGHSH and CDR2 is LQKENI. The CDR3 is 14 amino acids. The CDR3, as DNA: TGTGCCAGCTCACCCTATCAGGGGTTCACTGAAGCTTTCTTT. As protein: CASSPYQGFTEAFF.

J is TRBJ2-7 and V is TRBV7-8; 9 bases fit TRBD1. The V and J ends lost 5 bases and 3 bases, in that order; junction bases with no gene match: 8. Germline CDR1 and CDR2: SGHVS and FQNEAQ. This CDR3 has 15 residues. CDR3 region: CASSQPGTGHYEQYF. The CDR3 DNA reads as TGTGCCAGCAGCCAGCCCGGGACAGGGCACTACGAGCAGTACTTC.

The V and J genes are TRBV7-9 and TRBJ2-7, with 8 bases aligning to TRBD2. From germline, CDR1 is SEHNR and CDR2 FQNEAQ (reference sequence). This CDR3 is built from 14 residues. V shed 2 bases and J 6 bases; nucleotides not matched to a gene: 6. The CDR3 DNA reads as TGTGCCAGCAGCTTAAGCTGGCGGGAGGCCGAGCAGTACTTC. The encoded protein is CASSLSWREAEQYF.